This TCR beta chain was captured by sequencing in a study of T cells of healthy individuals. In its sample, this clonotype was seen many times. TCRdb re-called the 5' RACE reads through MiXCR, storing one row per CDR3 protein. The repertoire includes 60,000 to 75,000 distinct CDR3 sequences, 15% to 20% of them detected once, and about 4.3% sits in the top ten. The TCR sequence derives from a human donor in good health.

CDR3 in DNA: TGCGCCAGCAGCCAAGGGGAAGGCCCTGAGCAGTTCTTC. It codes for CASSQGEGPEQFF. The V call is TRBV4-1, the J call TRBJ2-1; D is uncertain. The germline gives CDR1 MGHRA, CDR2 YSYEKL. With 1 base removed from V and 9 bases from J, the gap between germline ends came to 10 bases. The CDR3 extends over 13 amino acids.